What follows are 25 T cell receptor beta chains derived from one specimen sequenced in a study of blood T cell repertoires in COVID-19 (dated by TCRdb to about 2020). The library was generated by the immunoSEQ multiplex PCR assay. TCRdb re-hosts the immuneACCESS table, in-frame sequences only. Its copies lack some clones; in the studies checked, an unresolved V gene accounts for under half of them, and the cause for the rest is not known. The sample data list under 250,000 clones, and 70% to 90% of these were observed just once. Just under 6.5% of the sample comes from the top ten. Input material: peripheral blood. The source is a woman aged 55-75 years with active or convalescent COVID-19.

The V and J genes are TRBV10-3 and TRBJ2-1; TRBD2 agrees at 10 bases. Germline trimming cut 4 bases from V and 4 bases from J; bases unmatched to any gene: 10. Germline CDR1 is ENHRY and CDR2 is SYGVKD. The length of the CDR3 is 17 residues. CDR3 DNA sequence: TGTGCCATCAGTGCCCTCAAGCGGGAGGGCTTTTACAATGAGCAGTTCTTC. Its protein product is CAISALKREGFYNEQFF.

This clone came up a few times. The chain couples TRBV10-2 to TRBJ1-1; D is perhaps TRBD1 (6 bases). Germline V gene sequence: CDR1 WSHSY, CDR2 SAAADI. The CDR3 length is 16 residues. The V end lost 4 bases, the J end lost 3 bases, and 18 bases lay between the germline ends. CDR3 sequence: CASSALTQGHYTEAFF. CDR3 nucleotides: TGCGCCAGCAGTGCCCTAACACAGGGACACTACACTGAAGCTTTCTTT.

This clone was seen a single time. The chain employs TRBV6-5 and TRBJ1-5; a weak D match, TRBD1 (5 bases). The germline CDR1 and CDR2 sequences are MNHEY and SVGAGI. Trimming removed 4 bases from V and 4 bases from J, with 11 bases in between. The CDR3 is 14 amino acids. The DNA of the CDR3 is TGTGCCAGCAGTTCCTTCGGGGGAAATCAGCCCCAGCATTTT. It translates to CASSSFGGNQPQHF.

The V call is TRBV9, the J call TRBJ1-2, with 10 bases identical to TRBD1. The germline V gene has CDR1 SGDLS and CDR2 YYNGEE. CDR3 length equals 15 residues. With V trimmed by 4 bases and J by 2 bases, 5 bases remained unmatched. The CDR3 sequence: CASSLGTGENYGYTF. CDR3 in DNA: TGTGCCAGCAGCCTCGGGACAGGGGAGAACTATGGCTACACCTTC.

CDR3 coding DNA: TGTGCCAGCAGCGCACACCTGAACACTGAAGCTTTCTTT. It yields the protein CASSAHLNTEAFF. The V and J genes are TRBV7-3 and TRBJ1-1, with D uncertain. The germline CDR1 and CDR2 sequences are SGHTA and FQGTGA. CDR3 length equals 13 residues. V lost 5 bases and J lost 0, with 7 bases in between.

The V call is TRBV29-1, the J call TRBJ2-1; 9 bases map to TRBD1. Germline CDR1 SQVTM, CDR2 ANQGSEA. This CDR3 is 15 amino acids long. V was pared by 5 bases and J by 9 bases, with 14 bases of the junction left unmatched. The CDR3 spells CSVHSRLQGAGEQFF. In nucleotides, the CDR3 is TGCAGCGTTCACAGCAGGTTACAGGGGGCAGGTGAGCAGTTCTTC.

The J gene is TRBJ2-7, the V gene TRBV6-5, with 9 bases fitting TRBD1. The CDR3 is 15 residues long. Losses at the gene ends were 5 bases for V and 2 bases for J; bases not matched to a gene: 7. Germline V gene data show CDR1 as MNHEY and CDR2 as SVGAGI. The DNA for the CDR3 is TGTGCCAGCAGTATTGGGACAGGGCCTCCCTACGAGCAGTACGTC. This gives the protein CASSIGTGPPYEQYV.

This chain links TRBV7-2 with TRBJ1-2; 8 bases agree with TRBD1. This CDR3 has 14 residues. The V segment lost 4 bases and the J segment 8 bases; nucleotides outside the gene matches: 9. Germline-derived CDR1 and CDR2 are SGHTA and FQGNSA. The CDR3 spells CASSYETGANGYTF. The CDR3 DNA is TGTGCCAGCAGCTATGAGACAGGGGCGAACGGCTACACCTTC.

The chain couples TRBV7-9 to TRBJ2-1; TRBD2 matches at 7 bases. V gave up 5 bases and J gave up 6 bases; unmatched junction bases: 13. This CDR3 has 16 residues. Germline V CDR1 and CDR2: SEHNR, FQNEAQ (reference sequence). The DNA of the CDR3 is TGTGCCAGCAGCCCGAAACTAGCGCCTAAGCGCAATGAGCAGTTCTTC. As protein: CASSPKLAPKRNEQFF.

V is TRBV4-1 and J is TRBJ1-5, with D possibly matching TRBD1 (5 bases). Germline CDR1 and CDR2: MGHRA and YSYEKL. V was cut by 0 bases and J by 2 bases, with 14 bases left in between. The CDR3 totals 17 residues. CDR3 DNA: TGCGCCAGCAGCCAAGACTCCGGGACTCTGGGCAATCAGCCCCAGCATTTT. Translation: CASSQDSGTLGNQPQHF.

The rearrangement joins TRBV7-8 to TRBJ1-2; weak D call: TRBD1 (6 bases). V lost 0 bases to trimming and J lost 6 bases, with 11 bases between them. CDR1 and CDR2 (germline): SGHVS, FQNEAQ. The CDR3 length is 14 residues. CDR3 sequence (DNA): TGTGCCAGCAGCTTAGCCACAGGGAGCCATGGCTACACCTTC. Translated, it gives CASSLATGSHGYTF.

V is TRBV6-6 and J is TRBJ1-6; TRBD1 matches 10 bases. The CDR3 extends over 15 amino acids. V shed 7 bases and J 7 bases; nucleotides not matched to a gene: 7. Germline V gene data show CDR1 as MNHNY and CDR2 as SVGAGI (reference sequence). The CDR3 protein is CASIPGTGVNSPLHF. CDR3 DNA: TGTGCCAGCATCCCAGGGACAGGGGTAAATTCACCCCTCCACTTT.

The chain combines TRBV6-6 with TRBJ1-1; 8 bases fit TRBD1. With 8 bases clipped from V and 5 bases from J, the junction kept 10 bases outside the gene matches. The CDR3 runs to 14 residues. The V gene's germline CDR1 is MNHNY and CDR2 SVGAGI (reference sequence). The CDR3 DNA is TGTGCCAGCGGAAAACAGGGGGTAGGGACTGAAGCTTTCTTT. Its protein product is CASGKQGVGTEAFF.

The rearrangement uses TRBV28 and TRBJ2-7; 8 bases map to TRBD2. CDR1 is MDHEN, CDR2 SYDVKM, per germline. This CDR3 comprises 13 residues. V dropped 6 bases and J dropped 3; count of bases not matched to a gene: 4. For the CDR3, the DNA is TGTGCCAGCAGAACTAGCGGAGTCTACGAGCAGTACTTC. This encodes CASRTSGVYEQYF.

The chain couples TRBV3-1 (or the pseudogene TRBV3-2) to TRBJ1-5; D unclear. Trimming removed 1 base at V and 10 bases at J, with 14 bases between. Germline V gene data show CDR1 as LGHDT and CDR2 as YNNKEL (reference sequence). The CDR3 runs 14 residues. The CDR3 reads CASSQGTTGGPQHF. For the CDR3, the DNA is TGTGCCAGCAGCCAAGGGACTACGGGTGGACCCCAGCATTTT.

The chain couples TRBV6-5 to TRBJ2-3; 8 positions match TRBD1. Germline trimming cut 2 bases from V and 1 base from J; bases unmatched to any gene: 2. CDR1 and CDR2 from the germline V gene are MNHEY and SVGAGI. CDR3 length: 15 residues. CDR3 DNA sequence: TGTGCCAGCAGTTACGAGACAGGGGGCACAGATACGCAGTATTTT. Protein: CASSYETGGTDTQYF.

J is TRBJ2-5 and V is TRBV3-1 (or the pseudogene TRBV3-2), with 10 bases lining up with TRBD2. Trimming at V came to 4 bases and at J to 2 bases, leaving 10 bases not matched to a gene. This CDR3 region has 17 residues. Looked up from germline, CDR1 is LGHDT and CDR2 is YNNKEL (reference sequence). In DNA, the CDR3 is TGTGCCAGCAGCCTAGTTTATGGACTAGCGGTACAAGAGACCCAGTACTTC. This codes for CASSLVYGLAVQETQYF.

This rearrangement joins TRBV5-6 to TRBJ1-1; 10 bases align to TRBD1. The V and J ends lost 3 bases and 2 bases, in that order; junction bases with no gene match: 7. CDR1 SGHDT and CDR2 YYEEEE come from the germline V gene. This CDR3 contains 16 residues. The CDR3 DNA sequence: TGTGCCAGCAGCTCCGACAGGGGGCTTATAAACACTGAAGCTTTCTTT. Its protein product is CASSSDRGLINTEAFF.

This rearrangement joins TRBV7-9 to TRBJ2-1; 7 bases are a match to TRBD1. Germline loops: CDR1 SEHNR, CDR2 FQNEAQ (reference sequence). The CDR3 loop spans 16 amino acids. V dropped 4 bases and J dropped 3; count of bases not matched to a gene: 9. The chain's CDR3 is CASSSQGVLGYNEQFF. The CDR3 DNA reads as TGTGCCAGCAGCTCCCAGGGGGTTCTAGGCTACAATGAGCAGTTCTTC.

CDR3 sequence: CASRRQALQTDTQYF. The CDR3 DNA is TGTGCCAGCAGGCGACAGGCATTGCAAACAGATACGCAGTATTTT. The chain employs TRBV6-5 and TRBJ2-3, with D maybe TRBD1 (6 bases). CDR1 MNHEY and CDR2 SVGAGI come from the germline V gene. V dropped 6 bases and J dropped 3 bases, with 16 bases sitting between them. The CDR3 spans 15 residues.

V gene TRBV4-1 combines with J gene TRBJ2-5, with D possibly matching TRBD2 (7 bases). Germline lookup yields CDR1 MGHRA and CDR2 YSYEKL. This CDR3 is 18 amino acids long. V lost 4 bases, J lost 4 bases, and 25 bases lay in between. The CDR3 bases are TGCGCCAGCAGCCCGTTCTCCGGGGGGCACCGGGGAGGAGAGACCCAGTACTTC. This gives the protein CASSPFSGGHRGGETQYF.

For the CDR3, the DNA is TGTGCCAGCAGTGAATCCGGGTCGAACACTGAAGCTTTCTTT. Protein sequence: CASSESGSNTEAFF. The chain joins TRBV25-1 to TRBJ1-1; D ambiguous. The V end was cut by 1 base, the J end by 1 base, with 7 bases between. This CDR3 spans 14 amino acids. From germline, CDR1 is MGHDK and CDR2 SYGVNS.

This rearrangement joins TRBV7-9 to TRBJ2-3; tentative D call: TRBD2 (6 bases). This CDR3 region has 18 residues. CDR1 is SEHNR and CDR2 is FQNEAQ in the germline V gene (reference sequence). V was clipped by 5 bases and J by 2 bases, with 23 bases between them. The CDR3 spells CASSPRGPGLVPTDTQYF. CDR3 coding DNA: TGTGCCAGCAGCCCTCGTGGCCCGGGACTTGTCCCCACAGATACGCAGTATTTT.

The CDR3 region is CASSQGTGDYTF. For the CDR3, the DNA is TGTGCCAGCAGCCAGGGGACAGGAGACTACACCTTC. The chain links TRBV7-9 to TRBJ1-2, with 8 bases matching TRBD1. The germline gives CDR1 SEHNR, CDR2 FQNEAQ (reference sequence). This CDR3 is built from 12 residues. Losses at the gene ends were 5 bases for V and 10 bases for J; bases not matched to a gene: 6.

J is TRBJ1-1 and V is TRBV6-5, with D perhaps TRBD1 (5 bases). Trimming removed 8 bases from V and 4 bases from J, with 14 bases in between. The CDR3 length is 13 residues. Germline-derived CDR1 and CDR2 are MNHEY and SVGAGI. The CDR3 spells CASRFGGGTEAFF. The CDR3, as DNA: TGTGCCAGCCGGTTCGGGGGGGGCACTGAAGCTTTCTTT.